These 23 T cell receptor beta chains share one sample of origin, sequenced in a study of tumor-infiltrating lymphocytes in primary liver carcinoma (dated by TCRdb to 2016 to 2017). The run used an Illumina HiSeq 2500. A constant-region primer and ProtoScript II reverse transcriptase were used to reverse-transcribe TCRbeta-specific cDNA from about 0.55 ug total RNA. Three nested multiplex PCR rounds, following a slightly modified ARM-PCR procedure, were used to build the TCRbeta libraries. Each of the first two PCR rounds ran for approximately 10 cycles using multiplex TRBV1-TRBV30 forward primers together with a Cbeta reverse primer. Using fastp trimming at Q25 and MiXCR clonotype assembly, TCRdb reanalyzed the public sequencing data and kept in-frame beta chains. Merged by CDR3 protein, the rows form single entries marked with the most common genes and DNA. This sample comprises about 320,000 distinct CDR3 sequences, roughly two thirds of them detected only once. The ten largest clones take up roughly 9% of the sample.

Blood RNA was extracted from unsorted whole blood with TRIzol reagent; germline DNA came from the DNeasy Blood & Tissue kit. The sequencing sample was made of peripheral blood. These receptors were obtained from a man between 35 and 55 years old with primary liver carcinoma and hepatitis B virus infection.

This clonotype showed up many times. V is TRBV11-1 and J is TRBJ2-7; TRBD2 might be the D (6 bases). CDR1 and CDR2 from the germline V gene are SGHAT and FQDESV (reference sequence). Between the trimmed V and J ends, which lost 5 bases and 3 bases, there was a span of 17 bases. The CDR3 spans 15 residues. The CDR3, as DNA: TGTGCCAGCAGCCCGCCCGGGACTCTGAACTACGAGCAGTACTTC. It is translated as CASSPPGTLNYEQYF.

On this clonotype itself: Just one base apart from a much larger clone, this may be a read error. The rearrangement uses TRBV6-1 and TRBJ1-5; D ambiguous. Germline CDR1 MNHNS, CDR2 SASEGT. This CDR3 comprises 16 residues. The CDR3, as DNA: TGTGTCAGCAGTGAAACAAGGGTCGGAAGCAATCAGCCCCAGCATTTT. This translates into CVSSETRVGSNQPQHF.

The DNA for the CDR3 is TGTGCCAGCAGTCTTACCCGGGTGTTAGCCAAAAACATTCAGTACTTC. Protein product: CASSLTRVLAKNIQYF. The chain joins TRBV6-2 or TRBV6-3 to TRBJ2-4, with unresolved D. The V gene's germline CDR1 is MNHEY and CDR2 SVGEGT. V was clipped by 5 bases and J by 0 bases, with 14 bases between them. The CDR3 sequence is 16 residues long.

In this sample, this clonotype turned up many times. The genes are TRBV6-5 and TRBJ2-1; perhaps TRBD2 as D (6 bases). Germline CDR1 MNHEY, CDR2 SVGAGI. V was trimmed by 6 bases and J by 8 bases, leaving 23 bases between them. The length of the CDR3 is 16 residues. The CDR3 reads CASSYVRLSGVDEQFF. CDR3 coding DNA: TGTGCCAGCAGCTATGTACGGCTTTCGGGGGTCGATGAGCAGTTCTTC.

The V call is TRBV5-1, the J call TRBJ1-1, with 9 bases that match TRBD1. The CDR3 sequence is 13 residues long. The trim removed 4 bases at V and 7 bases at J, leaving 5 bases unmatched. CDR1 and CDR2 from the germline V gene are SGHRS and YFSETQ. The CDR3 loop is CASSPDRGVEAFF. The CDR3 region has the DNA TGCGCCAGCAGCCCGGACAGGGGCGTTGAAGCTTTCTTT.

In its sample, this clonotype was seen a few times. The chain joins TRBV11-2 to TRBJ1-1; unclear D gene. Trimming removed 5 bases at V and 0 bases at J, with 13 bases between. This CDR3 has 15 amino acids. Looked up from germline, CDR1 is SGHAT and CDR2 is FQNNGV. The DNA of the CDR3 is TGTGCCAGCAGCCCTATACAGCGAATGAACACTGAAGCTTTCTTT. Encoded protein: CASSPIQRMNTEAFF.

Regarding this clonotype: One end of the junction does not line up with germline, which may come from a read error. This chain joins TRBV6-2 or TRBV6-3 and TRBJ1-2; 7 bases fit TRBD1. The CDR3 spans 13 residues. CDR1 and CDR2 (germline): MNHEY, SVGEGT. DNA for the CDR3: TGTGCCAGCAGTCCCCAGGGGGGCCATGGCCACACCTTC. This gives the protein CASSPQGGHGHTF.

The chain couples TRBV11-2 to TRBJ2-5; tentative D call: TRBD1 (5 bases). This CDR3 has 14 amino acids. V was cut by 9 bases and J by 7 bases, with 21 bases left in between. Germline V gives CDR1 SGHAT, CDR2 FQNNGV. The CDR3 reads CASNLDTGSRTQYF. For the CDR3, the DNA is TGTGCCAGTAACTTAGATACAGGATCGCGGACCCAGTACTTC. Combining the CDR3 with reference TRBV11-2 and TRBJ2-5 gives the whole variable domain EAGVAQSPRYKIIEKRQSVAFWCNPISGHATLYWYQQILGQGPKLLIQFQNNGVVDDSQLPKDRFSAERLKGVDSTLKIQPAKLEDSAVYLCASNLDTGSRTQYFGPGTRLLVL.

This chain uses TRBV10-3 with TRBJ2-7; D perhaps matches TRBD1 (6 bases). The CDR3 spans 14 residues. The V and J ends lost 10 bases and 0 bases respectively, with 16 bases between them. Germline CDR1 reads ENHRY; CDR2 reads SYGVKD. CDR3 amino acids: CATLNEGGSYEQYF. The CDR3 DNA follows: TGTGCCACCCTGAATGAAGGGGGCTCCTACGAGCAGTACTTC.

This clonotype was detected many times. The rearrangement links TRBV10-3 to TRBJ2-5, with D possibly called TRBD1 or TRBD2 (5 bases each). The CDR3 runs 13 residues. Per the germline V gene, CDR1 is ENHRY and CDR2 is SYGVKD. V lost 10 bases, J lost 2 bases, and 14 bases lay in between. Written as DNA, the CDR3 is TGTGCCACAAACCGGGACCTTCAAGAGACCCAGTACTTC. Its translation: CATNRDLQETQYF.

This clonotype appeared many times. The J gene is TRBJ2-5, the V gene TRBV6-2 or TRBV6-3, with 7 bases aligning to TRBD2. Germline V lookup: CDR1 MNHEY, CDR2 SVGEGT. CDR3 length: 14 residues. V shed 2 bases, J shed 4 bases, and the junction held 4 bases outside the gene matches. The CDR3 coding sequence is TGTGCCAGCAGTTACCCTAGCGGTCTAGAGACCCAGTACTTC. This gives the protein CASSYPSGLETQYF.

Worth noting for this clonotype: A read error is possible here, since a much larger clone lies one base away. This rearrangement joins TRBV12-3 or TRBV12-4 to TRBJ2-4; D possibly corresponds to TRBD2 (5 bases). V lost 4 bases and J 6 bases, leaving 16 bases between the germline ends. The CDR3 is 15 amino acids. CDR3 amino acids: CASSSAEGFRNIQYF. DNA of the CDR3: TGTGCCAGCAGTTCAGCTGAGGGATTTAGAAACATTCAGTACTTC.

With regard to this clonotype: One base away lies a much larger clone, so this may be a sequencing read error. The CDR3 loop reads CASSPGLSRGQNYEQYF. Written as DNA, the CDR3 is TGTGCCAGCAGCCCTGGACTAAGCAGGGGGCAGAACTACGAGCAGTACTTC. The V gene is TRBV6-6, the J gene TRBJ2-7; 8 nucleotides line up with TRBD1. The CDR3 spans 17 residues. The germline gives CDR1 MNHNY, CDR2 SVGAGI (reference sequence). Trimming took 6 bases from V and 3 from J; bases not matched to a gene: 16.

A word on this clonotype: A read error may explain this, as a much larger clone is one base away. The V call is TRBV29-1, the J call TRBJ2-1; the D is unclear. The CDR3 loop spans 10 amino acids. Trimming cost V 7 bases and J 10 bases, with 11 bases left between them. Germline V gene lookup returns CDR1 SQVTM and CDR2 ANQGSEA. This chain's CDR3 is CSAVVGEQFF. The DNA of the CDR3 is TGCAGCGCGGTGGTTGGAGAGCAGTTCTTC.

Regarding this clonotype: Sequence at one end of the junction differs from germline and may be a read error. This chain links TRBV6-2 or TRBV6-3 with TRBJ2-1, with 7 nucleotides matching TRBD2. The CDR3 runs 16 residues. Germline V CDR1 and CDR2: MNHEY, SVGEGT. Here the CDR3 reads CANSYSSGSSYDGQFF. The CDR3 DNA reads as TGTGCCAACAGTTATTCTAGCGGAAGCTCCTACGATGGGCAGTTCTTC.

Details on this clonotype: A much larger clone lies one base from this, so it may be a read error. The rearrangement uses TRBV5-4 and TRBJ2-3, with TRBD1 as a possible D gene (6 bases). Germline CDR1 SGHNT, CDR2 YYREEE (reference sequence). The CDR3 is made up of 14 amino acids. CDR3 DNA sequence: TGTGCCAGCAGCTACAAGGGGGACACAGATACGGAGTATTTT. Protein: CASSYKGDTDTEYF.

Comment on this clonotype: A much larger clonotype is one base distant, so this may be a read error. The chain is built from TRBV12-3 or TRBV12-4 and TRBJ1-6; D is possibly TRBD1 (5 bases). Trimming took 3 bases from V and 7 from J, leaving 19 bases between them. CDR3 length: 17 residues. CDR3 coding DNA: TGTGCCAGCAGTTTTGTTGCAGGGCCCACCCAAAATTCACCCCTCCACTTT. This sequence encodes CASSFVAGPTQNSPLHF.

As concerns this clonotype: One base away lies a much larger clone, so this may be a sequencing read error. This chain uses TRBV4-3 with TRBJ2-5, with unresolved D. This CDR3 has 14 amino acids. The germline CDR1 and CDR2 sequences are LGHNA and YSLEER. For the CDR3, the DNA is TGCACCAGCAGCCAAGATTTAATAATGGAGACCCAGTACTTC. It encodes CTSSQDLIMETQYF.

This clonotype has a count of ten or more. The V gene is TRBV28, the J gene TRBJ2-1; 12 bases align to TRBD2. CDR3 length equals 16 residues. Germline loops: CDR1 MDHEN, CDR2 SYDVKM. With V trimmed by 3 bases and J by 8 bases, 8 bases remained unmatched. CDR3 protein: CASSLWTSGINYEQFF. The CDR3 region has the DNA TGTGCCAGCAGTTTGTGGACTAGCGGGATAAATTATGAGCAGTTCTTC.

Concerning this clonotype: The junction departs from the called germline gene at one end, perhaps through a read error. The V gene is TRBV6-2 or TRBV6-3, the J gene TRBJ2-7; the D gene is possibly TRBD1 (6 bases). The CDR3 has 16 amino acids. Germline V gene sequence: CDR1 MNHEY, CDR2 SVGEGT. CDR3 nucleotides: TGTGCCAGCAATTACTCGACGGGACAAGGCTCCTACGGGCAGTACTTC. Translating gives CASNYSTGQGSYGQYF.

The rearrangement links TRBV4-3 to TRBJ1-2; the D gene is possibly TRBD1 (5 bases). This CDR3 region has 16 residues. CDR1 and CDR2 from the germline V gene are LGHNA and YSLEER. V was shortened by 3 bases and J by 5 bases, with 19 bases between the two germline ends. The CDR3: CASSQERDGTTYGYTF. CDR3 bases: TGCGCCAGCAGCCAGGAAAGGGACGGAACTACTTATGGCTACACCTTC.

This clonotype has a single count. The V and J genes are TRBV7-9 and TRBJ2-1; perhaps TRBD2 as D (5 bases). V dropped 5 bases and J dropped 9 bases, with 14 bases sitting between them. The germline gives CDR1 SEHNR, CDR2 FQNEAQ (reference sequence). This CDR3 region has 13 residues. CDR3 in amino acids: CASSRRGWIEQFF. The CDR3 DNA follows: TGTGCCAGCAGCCGTCGAGGGTGGATTGAGCAGTTCTTC.

Regarding this clonotype: This may arise from a read error, as a much more abundant clone is one base away. The chain couples TRBV6-1 to TRBJ1-5; a weak D match, TRBD1 (6 bases). This CDR3 has 14 residues. V was pared by 7 bases and J by 2 bases, with 12 bases between. The V gene's germline CDR1 is MNHNS and CDR2 SASEGT. CDR3: CASNQRGGNQPQHF. The DNA of the CDR3 is TGTGCCAGCAACCAAAGGGGGGGCAATCAGCCCCAGCATTTT.